These 16 T cell receptor beta chains originate from one sample sequenced in a study of blood T cell repertoires in COVID-19. Assay: immunoSEQ multiplex PCR; the TCRdb copy retains only in-frame clones and omits some. The table lists a few hundred thousand clones, roughly 80% of them singletons. Specimen: peripheral blood. The source is a man between 60 and 75 years old who had recovered from COVID-19.

The chain uses TRBV9 and TRBJ2-5; TRBD1 might be the D (5 bases). Germline V lookup: CDR1 SGDLS, CDR2 YYNGEE. The CDR3 runs 13 residues. V lost 0 bases and J lost 8, with 11 bases in between. The CDR3 is CASSVEGVGTQYF. DNA of the CDR3: TGTGCCAGCAGCGTAGAAGGGGTGGGTACCCAGTACTTC.

The V call is TRBV9, the J call TRBJ1-1; the D gene is possibly TRBD1 (5 bases). V dropped 3 bases and J dropped 6 bases, with 18 bases sitting between them. CDR1 SGDLS and CDR2 YYNGEE come from the germline V gene. The CDR3 length is 15 residues. CDR3 residues: CASSASPQGYPEAFF. Written as DNA, the CDR3 is TGTGCCAGCAGCGCCTCACCTCAGGGATACCCTGAAGCTTTCTTT.

The V and J genes are TRBV19 and TRBJ2-3; tentative D call: TRBD2 (5 bases). CDR1 and CDR2 from the germline V gene are LNHDA and SQIVND (reference sequence). Trimming shortened V by 6 bases and J by 6 bases, and 13 bases separated the two germline ends. This CDR3 spans 13 amino acids. Here the CDR3 reads CASSLDRGDTQYF. In DNA form, the CDR3 reads TGTGCCAGTAGCCTTGACCGAGGGGATACGCAGTATTTT.

This sequence joins TRBV4-1 and TRBJ2-2; D possibly corresponds to TRBD2 (6 bases). Per the germline V gene, CDR1 is MGHRA and CDR2 is YSYEKL. Trimming took 2 bases from V and 6 from J, leaving 16 bases between them. The CDR3 spans 16 residues. The CDR3 sequence is CASSQPPGRGSGELFF. DNA of the CDR3: TGCGCCAGCAGCCAACCGCCGGGACGGGGGTCCGGGGAGCTGTTTTTT.

V is TRBV28 and J is TRBJ2-3; 9 bases are shared with TRBD1. Germline V gene lookup returns CDR1 MDHEN and CDR2 SYDVKM. The V gene end was trimmed by 8 bases and the J gene end by 5 bases; junction bases not matched to a gene: 11. The CDR3 is 15 amino acids. As DNA, the CDR3 is TGTGCCAGCGGCTCACAGGGGGCGTTAGGAGATACGCAGTATTTT. It codes for CASGSQGALGDTQYF.

The chain recombines TRBV7-2 with TRBJ2-7, with 10 bases aligning to TRBD2. Germline V gives CDR1 SGHTA, CDR2 FQGNSA. After removal of 5 bases from V and 7 bases from J, the junction contained 11 bases not matched to a gene. The length of the CDR3 is 15 residues. Written as DNA, the CDR3 is TGTGCCAGCAGCCTGAACCTAGCGGGGGTGGGTGAGCAGTACTTC. Translating it yields CASSLNLAGVGEQYF.

This clone came up a few times. Other DNA sequences in this sample translate to the same CDR3. The chain links TRBV6-1 to TRBJ2-7, with D perhaps matching TRBD1 (6 bases). The germline V gene encodes CDR1 MNHNS and CDR2 SASEGT. Trimming shortened V by 3 bases and J by 4 bases, and 10 bases separated the two germline ends. This CDR3 has 13 residues. CDR3 DNA: TGTGCCAGCAGTGACCAGGGGTGGTACGAGCAGTACTTC. Translated: CASSDQGWYEQYF.

This clone was found once. This sequence joins TRBV5-1 and TRBJ1-2; D is uncertain. Germline V CDR1 and CDR2: SGHRS, YFSETQ. Trimming pared 1 base from V and 8 bases from J, leaving 12 bases between. The length of the CDR3 is 13 residues. CDR3 amino acids: CASSLTNRGGYTF. The DNA of the CDR3 is TGCGCCAGCAGCTTGACAAATAGAGGCGGCTACACCTTC. Full variable domain (outside the CDR3, taken from reference TRBV5-1 and TRBJ1-2): KAGVTQTPRYLIKTRGQQVTLSCSPISGHRSVSWYQQTPGQGLQFLFEYFSETQRNKGNFPGRFSGRQFSNSRSEMNVSTLELGDSALYLCASSLTNRGGYTFGSGTRLTVV.

V and J are TRBV2 and TRBJ1-1; the match to TRBD1 covers 10 bases. CDR1 and CDR2 (germline): SNHLY, FYNNEI. This CDR3 comprises 21 residues. The V and J ends lost 6 bases and 5 bases, in that order; junction bases with no gene match: 27. Here the CDR3 DNA reads TGTGCCAGCAGGACAGGGGGCGCTGGGTGGTCCTCATTTTCCTCACAGACTGAAGCTTTCTTT. Protein: CASRTGGAGWSSFSSQTEAFF.

The chain links TRBV9 to TRBJ1-2; a weak D match, TRBD1 (5 bases). V was clipped by 4 bases and J by 2 bases, with 21 bases between them. Germline-derived CDR1 and CDR2 are SGDLS and YYNGEE. The CDR3 has 17 amino acids. The DNA for the CDR3 is TGTGCCAGCAGCTCGGGGCACGGGCGGGGGGAGAACTATGGCTACACCTTC. It codes for CASSSGHGRGENYGYTF.

There are a few counts of this clone. This chain links TRBV7-2 with TRBJ2-1, with D possibly TRBD2 on 6 matching bases. Trimming left V 1 base short and J 0 bases short, with 7 bases between. Germline values: CDR1 SGHTA, CDR2 FQGNSA. This CDR3 is 15 amino acids long. The CDR3 region has the DNA TGTGCCAGCAGCTTAGACGGGAGCTCCTACAATGAGCAGTTCTTC. It yields the protein CASSLDGSSYNEQFF. The full variable domain, completed using reference TRBV7-2 and TRBJ2-1, is GAGVSQSPSNKVTEKGKDVELRCDPISGHTALYWYRQSLGQGLEFLIYFQGNSAPDKSGLPSDRFSAERTGGSVSTLTIQRTQQEDSAVYLCASSLDGSSYNEQFFGPGTRLTVL.

Worth noting for this clone: At one boundary the junction diverges from the germline segment, which might be a read error. The chain is built from TRBV11-2 and TRBJ2-3, with TRBD2 matching over 7 bases. CDR1 and CDR2 (germline): SGHAT, FQNNGV. The CDR3 is 13 amino acids. Here the CDR3 reads CASSSQPTSDSGF. As DNA, the CDR3 is TGTGCCAGCAGCTCCCAACCCACTAGCGACAGCGGGTTT.

This chain's CDR3 is CASRSVAGGQETQYF. Here the CDR3 DNA reads TGTGCCAGTAGGTCAGTAGCGGGAGGACAAGAGACCCAGTACTTC. The V gene is TRBV19, the J gene TRBJ2-5; 10 bases map to TRBD2. CDR3 size: 15 residues. The germline V gene encodes CDR1 LNHDA and CDR2 SQIVND (reference sequence). V lost 6 bases, J lost 2 bases, and 6 bases stayed unmatched.

This sequence joins TRBV7-2 and TRBJ1-5, with TRBD1 as a possible D gene (5 bases). Germline CDR1 SGHTA, CDR2 FQGNSA. Trimming took off 3 bases at V and 4 bases at J, with 10 bases between the two ends. CDR3 length equals 14 residues. The CDR3 here is CASSLEGINQPQHF. The CDR3 nucleotides read TGTGCCAGCAGCTTGGAGGGGATTAATCAGCCCCAGCATTTT.

The chain has TRBV18 and TRBJ1-5, with 9 bases aligning to TRBD1. V lost 6 bases, J lost 3 bases, and 6 bases stayed unmatched. The CDR3 length is 15 residues. Germline CDR1 reads KGHSH; CDR2 reads LQKENI. The CDR3 sequence is CASSWGTGNNQPQHF. As DNA, the CDR3 is TGTGCCAGCTCGTGGGGGACAGGGAACAATCAGCCCCAGCATTTT.

The chain combines TRBV5-5 with TRBJ2-3; TRBD1 is a possible D gene (6 bases). With 9 bases removed from V and 2 bases from J, the gap between germline ends came to 13 bases. The CDR3 covers 13 residues. Germline V gives CDR1 SGHKS, CDR2 YYEKEE (reference sequence). The CDR3 protein is CATYRAYTDTQYF. CDR3 sequence (DNA): TGTGCCACCTACAGGGCTTACACAGATACGCAGTATTTT.